This T cell receptor (beta chain) appears in the sequencing data of a study of chemoradiotherapy in HPV16-positive cancers (dated by TCRdb to 2021 to 2024). Study-level background: Functional T-cell assays on cells from two HPV16-positive patients defined candidate HPV-specific T-cell clones and common TCR motifs. The study set out to ask whether T-cell immunity against the HPV oncoproteins E6 and E7 changes over the course of chemoradiotherapy and whether that immunity affects survival. TCR repertoires from 86 patients with HPV-related cancers were then used to track the candidate HPV-specific TCRs and motifs.

Overall results and qualifications from the work: Expansion of candidate HPV-specific clones and E7-related TCR motifs was observed in the tumor microenvironment during treatment, whereas no such expansion was observed for non-HPV-specific T cells. In HPV16-positive patients, expansion of HPV-responsive T cells during chemoradiotherapy was associated with improved recurrence-free survival. The functional definition of HPV-specific T cells came from only a couple of HPV16-positive patients, and the survival association was reported for HPV16-positive patients.

Repertoires were sampled repeatedly over the course of chemoradiotherapy so that clonal expansion in the tumor microenvironment could be followed. The germline V gene (reference sequence) sets CDR1 to SEHNR and CDR2 to FQNEAQ. The CDR3 numbers 15 residues from cysteine through phenylalanine. Only the CDR3 part of the read is kept: 45 bases, read in frame from the first base. Between the V and J ends, shortened by 0 bases and 2 bases respectively, the junction contains 10 bases. Notes on this clone: Its recognized antigen is unknown. It has no much larger one-base neighbor in the sample; base qualities were not kept.

Libraries were made using the immunoSEQ multiplex PCR assay. TCRdb took over this immuneACCESS table, retaining in-frame rearrangements with V and J assigned. Such tables are incomplete; in checked studies, under half of the missing clones stem from an unresolved V gene, and the remainder is unexplained. This sample lists 6,600 or so clones; approximately 91% were detected once. The ten largest clones take up 2.5% of the sample. The chain links TRBV7-9 with TRBJ2-5; TRBD2 is possibly the D segment (6 matching bases). This clonotype was sampled from a human donor with HPV-associated anogenital cancer. Sequencing used tumor tissue, obtained from a patient who underwent chemoradiotherapy. Here the CDR3 is given as CASSLAWGRQETQYF. The bases read TGTGCCAGCAGCTTAGCGTGGGGGAGGCAAGAGACCCAGTACTTC.